These T cell receptor beta chains were read from a single sample in a study of OX40 agonist ivuxolimab in advanced cancers. Sequencing was performed with immunoSEQ multiplex PCR; in TCRdb, only in-frame clones are kept and a portion is missing. The sample lists about 38,000 clones, approximately 80% occurring once. Sample: CD4+ or CD8+ T cells sorted from blood, taken in a trial of the OX40 agonist ivuxolimab. The receptors stem from an adult with an advanced solid tumor such as melanoma, head and neck, liver or kidney cancer. The CDR3 runs from the conserved cysteine through the conserved F or W. The D gene is left open where the match is weak. Some rows mark clone size as missing; the rest say once, few, many or name a class of expanded clone.

J | V | D | size | DNA | CDR3
TRBJ1-1 | TRBV29-1 | NA | few | TGCAGCGTTGAAGATCCCGGGGCGCCCACTGAAGCTTTCTTT | CSVEDPGAPTEAFF
TRBJ1-5 | TRBV19 | NA | NA | TGTGCCAGTAGCGAGCGGGACACAGCGAACAATCAGCCCCAGCATTTT | CASSERDTANNQPQHF
TRBJ2-1 | TRBV5-6 | TRBD2 | NA | TGTGCCAGCAGCTTGGAGCGCGGACTAGCGGGTCGGGAGCAGTTCTTC | CASSLERGLAGREQFF
TRBJ2-1 | TRBV9 | TRBD2 | NA | TGTGCCAGCAGCGTAGCTCCTAGCGGGTCGAGCTCCTACAATGAGCAGTTCTTC | CASSVAPSGSSSYNEQFF
TRBJ2-5 | TRBV11-1 | NA | NA | TGTGCCAGCAGCTTAGAAGGCAGGTCGGGGGAGACCCAGTACTTC | CASSLEGRSGETQYF
TRBJ1-2 | TRBV19 | TRBD1 | NA | TGTGCCAGTAGCCCGGGACAGACCAAATTCTATGGCTACACCTTC | CASSPGQTKFYGYTF
TRBJ2-5 | TRBV5-1 | TRBD2 | NA | TGCGCCAGCAGCTTGGCACCGGCTAGCGGGGAGGGGACCCAGTACTTC | CASSLAPASGEGTQYF
TRBJ2-2 | TRBV4-1 | TRBD2 | once | TGCGCCAGCAGCCAACAACTAGCGGGGAACACCGGGGAGCTGTTTTTT | CASSQQLAGNTGELFF
TRBJ2-2 | TRBV5-1 | NA | NA | TGCGCCAGCAGCTTGGCGGCGGGGTTGGACACCGGGGAGCTGTTTTTT | CASSLAAGLDTGELFF
TRBJ2-7 | TRBV5-1 | TRBD1 | NA | TGCGCCAGCAGCTTAGGCCCCCGGGACAGGGACTACAAGCAGTACTTC | CASSLGPRDRDYKQYF
TRBJ1-4 | TRBV29-1 | NA | NA | TGCAGCGTCCAGGGCCTCACTAATGAAAAACTGTTTTTT | CSVQGLTNEKLFF
TRBJ2-7 | TRBV27 | NA | NA | TGTGCCAGCAGTTTAGGGGGTCCTTCCTACGAGCAGTACTTC | CASSLGGPSYEQYF
TRBJ2-3 | TRBV5-1 | NA | NA | TGCGCCAGCAGCTCCCTGGGGACTAGCACAGATACGCAGTATTTT | CASSSLGTSTDTQYF
TRBJ2-2 | TRBV2 | NA | NA | TGTGCCAGCAAGTACGGGGGGAACACCGGGGAGCTGTTTTTT | CASKYGGNTGELFF
TRBJ2-1 | TRBV19 | NA | NA | TGTGCCAGTAGTACGAGACGGACAGGGAGGGACAATGAGCAGTTCTTC | CASSTRRTGRDNEQFF
TRBJ2-7 | TRBV7-9 | NA | NA | TGTGCCACCCATGTGGGGGAGCAGTACTTC | CATHVGEQYF
TRBJ2-1 | TRBV6-4 | TRBD2 | NA | TGTGCCAGCAGTGCCGGACTAGCGGAGGGGGGTGAGCAGTTCTTC | CASSAGLAEGGEQFF
TRBJ2-7 | TRBV6-5 | NA | NA | TGTGCCAGCAGTTACTCGACCAGGGGAGCCGAGCAGTACTTC | CASSYSTRGAEQYF
TRBJ2-2 | TRBV30 | NA | NA | TGTGCCTGGAAGCCCCCCTGGACAAGTCTAGGGGAGCTGTTTTTT | CAWKPPWTSLGELFF
TRBJ2-1 | TRBV7-3 | NA | NA | TGTGCCAGCAGCACAGGGACGGGTTACAATGAGCAGTTCTTC | CASSTGTGYNEQFF
TRBJ2-7 | TRBV6-1 | TRBD2 | NA | TGTGCCAGCAGTGGAGCGGGGTACGAGCAGTACTTC | CASSGAGYEQYF
TRBJ2-7 | TRBV28 | NA | NA | TGTGCCAGCAGTTTAGTTGGGGGGCCCTACGAGCAGTACTTC | CASSLVGGPYEQYF
TRBJ2-3 | TRBV15 | TRBD2 | NA | TGTGCCACCAGCAGGGCCCTCACTAGCGGGACCACAGATACGCAGTATTTT | CATSRALTSGTTDTQYF
TRBJ2-7 | TRBV30 | NA | NA | TGTGCCTGGAGTTTAGGGGGGAGCTCCTACGAGCAGTACTTC | CAWSLGGSSYEQYF
TRBJ2-7 | TRBV30 | TRBD1 | NA | TGTGCCAGCGGGACAGGGGCCCCCGAGCAGTACTTC | CASGTGAPEQYF
TRBJ2-5 | TRBV4-1 | NA | NA | TGCGCCAGCAGCCAAGTCCGAGAGACCCAGTACTTC | CASSQVRETQYF
TRBJ2-5 | TRBV27 | TRBD2 | few | TGTGCCAGCAGTTTATCTTCGGGGGGAGGGGTGAGAGAGACCCAGTACTTC | CASSLSSGGGVRETQYF
TRBJ2-4 | TRBV10-1 | TRBD1 | once | TGCGCCAGCAGTGACCCACCCGGTGGAACAGGGGGAATGGGAGCCAAAAACATTCAGTACTTC | CASSDPPGGTGGMGAKNIQYF
TRBJ2-7 | TRBV5-5 | NA | NA | TGTGCCAGCAGTCAGGGGCCCGACCGTTACTACGAGCAGTACTTC | CASSQGPDRYYEQYF
TRBJ2-1 | TRBV7-2 | NA | NA | TGTGCCAGCAGCTTTGCCCCGGGGAACAATGAGCAGTTCTTC | CASSFAPGNNEQFF
TRBJ1-4 | TRBV7-9 | NA | NA | TGTGCCAGCAGTCGTGGGGGGCGGGATGAAAAACTGTTTTTT | CASSRGGRDEKLFF
TRBJ2-5 | TRBV5-1 | NA | NA | TGCGCCAGCAGCTTGGGGGGAGGACTTGCTCAAGAGACCCAGTACTTC | CASSLGGGLAQETQYF
TRBJ2-7 | TRBV28 | NA | few | TGTGCCAGCAGTTTAGCGGGCTACGAGCAGTACTTC | CASSLAGYEQYF
TRBJ2-3 | TRBV7-3 | TRBD1 | NA | TGTGCCAGCAGCTTAAAACAGGGGGTGGCGCAGTATTTT | CASSLKQGVAQYF
TRBJ2-3 | TRBV7-9 | NA | medium-sized | TGTGCCAGCAGCTTAGGTGGGAGTCTAGATACGCAGTATTTT | CASSLGGSLDTQYF
TRBJ2-2 | TRBV5-1 | NA | NA | TGCGCCAGCACTCCCGAGGGCCACGGGGAGCTGTTTTTT | CASTPEGHGELFF
TRBJ2-1 | TRBV7-9 | NA | NA | TGTGCCGGAACGCGGGACTCCTACAATGAGCAGTTCTTC | CAGTRDSYNEQFF
TRBJ2-1 | TRBV11-2 | TRBD2 | NA | TGTGCCAGCAGCTTAACCCGACTAGCGGGACCCGGTTGGTTCTTC | CASSLTRLAGPGWFF
TRBJ1-1 | TRBV6-6 | NA | few | TGTGCCAGCAGTTATGGGGGCGGCATAAACACTGAAGCTTTCTTT | CASSYGGGINTEAFF